Below, 30 T cell receptor beta chains from the same sample are listed, as sequenced in a study of cytomegalovirus exposure and HLA in healthy donors. Assay used: immunoSEQ multiplex PCR; TCRdb lists only in-frame clones, some missing. The sample has 200,000 to 250,000 clones; less than 85% are singletons. Sequencing was carried out using PBMCs. The source is a woman between 18 and 30 years old in good health and CMV-seronegative.

V and J are TRBV11-2 and TRBJ1-1; D uncertain. Trimming removed 5 bases at V and 1 base at J, with 8 bases between. In germline, CDR1 is SGHAT, CDR2 FQNNGV. This CDR3 is built from 13 residues. The CDR3 nucleotides are TGTGCCAGCAGCCGCACCGGGAACACTGAAGCTTTCTTT. It yields the protein CASSRTGNTEAFF.

The chain is built from TRBV29-1 and TRBJ1-2; TRBD1 aligns across 9 bases. This CDR3 has 14 amino acids. The ends lost 0 bases at V and 10 bases at J; junction bases unmatched: 9. From germline, CDR1 is SQVTM and CDR2 ANQGSEA. CDR3 in amino acids: CSVEDYSQGADYTF. CDR3 sequence (DNA): TGCAGCGTTGAAGATTATTCACAGGGGGCAGACTACACCTTC.

The chain carries TRBV6-5 and TRBJ1-2, with D tentatively TRBD1 (5 bases). This CDR3 has 15 residues. Germline lookup yields CDR1 MNHEY and CDR2 SVGAGI. Trimming took off 7 bases at V and 6 bases at J, with 21 bases between the two ends. The CDR3 reads CASNKNRGRTDGYTF. CDR3 DNA sequence: TGTGCCAGCAATAAAAACCGGGGGAGAACGGATGGCTACACCTTC.

The CDR3 spells CASSAGGWLAYEQYF. For the CDR3, the DNA is TGTGCCAGCAGTGCTGGGGGGTGGCTGGCCTACGAGCAGTACTTC. The chain recombines TRBV6-4 with TRBJ2-7, with D perhaps TRBD2 (6 bases). With 4 bases removed from V and 2 bases from J, the gap between germline ends came to 15 bases. The CDR3 is made up of 15 amino acids. In germline, CDR1 is MRHNA, CDR2 SNTAGT.

The chain carries TRBV4-1 and TRBJ2-1; tentative D call: TRBD1 (5 bases). V lost 0 bases and J lost 11, with 17 bases in between. Germline loops: CDR1 MGHRA, CDR2 YSYEKL. The length of the CDR3 is 15 residues. The CDR3 DNA reads TGCGCCAGCAGCCAAGAAGGGGTCCGTTACAAAAAGCAGTTCTTC. Protein sequence: CASSQEGVRYKKQFF.

This chain uses TRBV27 with TRBJ2-7; D might be TRBD1 or TRBD2, each matching 7 bases. V lost 5 bases and J 3 bases, leaving 20 bases between the germline ends. CDR1 is MNHEY and CDR2 is SMNVEV in the germline V gene (reference sequence). The CDR3 consists of 16 residues. The DNA of the CDR3 is TGTGCCAGCAGTACCCAGGGGGGGTTAAGGGGCTACGAGCAGTACTTC. Amino acid sequence: CASSTQGGLRGYEQYF.

V usage is TRBV28 and J usage is TRBJ1-2; D is undetermined. CDR1 and CDR2 (germline): MDHEN, SYDVKM. The CDR3 has 11 residues. V was clipped by 3 bases and J by 9 bases, with 8 bases between them. CDR3 residues: CASSFGLRYTF. CDR3 sequence (DNA): TGTGCCAGCAGTTTTGGCCTGCGCTACACCTTC.

The V call is TRBV2, the J call TRBJ2-2; D perhaps matches TRBD2 (5 bases). With 6 bases removed from V and 5 bases from J, the gap between germline ends came to 16 bases. The CDR3 runs 15 residues. Looked up from germline, CDR1 is SNHLY and CDR2 is FYNNEI. DNA of the CDR3: TGTGCCAGCAGGCCCGGGAATCTGTGGACCGGGGAGCTGTTTTTT. Its protein product is CASRPGNLWTGELFF.

CDR3 sequence reads: CASSVSGTGSHEQFF. DNA of the CDR3: TGTGCCAGCAGCGTATCCGGGACAGGTTCCCATGAGCAGTTCTTC. V usage is TRBV9 and J usage is TRBJ2-1; 8 nucleotides line up with TRBD1. Germline CDR1 reads SGDLS; CDR2 reads YYNGEE. V lost 1 base and J lost 8; bases outside the gene matches: 8. This CDR3 contains 15 residues.

This rearrangement joins TRBV10-2 to TRBJ2-2; possibly TRBD1 for D (6 bases). CDR3 length: 15 amino acids. The V and J ends lost 6 bases and 1 base respectively, with 12 bases between them. From germline, CDR1 is WSHSY and CDR2 SAAADI. CDR3 in amino acids: CASRPGDQNTGELFF. The CDR3 DNA sequence: TGCGCCAGCAGACCAGGGGACCAGAACACCGGGGAGCTGTTTTTT.

This chain links TRBV19 with TRBJ2-5; the match to TRBD2 covers 9 bases. This CDR3 contains 13 residues. Germline CDR1 is LNHDA and CDR2 is SQIVND (reference sequence). V lost 5 bases, J lost 4 bases, and 2 bases stayed unmatched. The CDR3 coding sequence is TGTGCCAGTAGTCAACTAGCGGGAGAGACCCAGTACTTC. Its protein product is CASSQLAGETQYF.

The chain carries TRBV6-1 and TRBJ1-2, with 7 bases fitting TRBD1. Germline CDR1 MNHNS, CDR2 SASEGT. J was trimmed by 7 bases and V by 8 bases; bases with no gene match: 10. The CDR3 is 13 residues long. Here the CDR3 reads CASGGRGLSGYTF. CDR3 DNA sequence: TGTGCCAGCGGTGGCAGGGGGTTGTCTGGCTACACCTTC.

The chain is built from TRBV5-1 and TRBJ2-7, with D unclear. The germline gives CDR1 SGHRS, CDR2 YFSETQ. Trimming took off 6 bases at V and 1 base at J, with 11 bases between the two ends. The CDR3 has 13 residues. CDR3 DNA: TGCGCCAGCACCGGAGTGCGTTCCTACGAGCAGTACTTC. It codes for CASTGVRSYEQYF.

V gene TRBV4-1 combines with J gene TRBJ1-5, with no clear D. The CDR3 sequence is 15 residues long. V was pared by 3 bases and J by 4 bases, with 13 bases between. The germline gives CDR1 MGHRA, CDR2 YSYEKL. The CDR3 sequence: CASSQQDPYNQPQHF. The CDR3 bases are TGCGCCAGCAGCCAGCAAGACCCCTATAATCAGCCCCAGCATTTT.

The rearrangement joins TRBV5-4 to TRBJ2-1, with 9 bases lining up with TRBD2. The CDR3 is 18 amino acids. With V trimmed by 2 bases and J by 6 bases, 15 bases remained unmatched. The germline V gene encodes CDR1 SGHNT and CDR2 YYREEE (reference sequence). The CDR3: CASSFVVVRGGAANEQFF. The CDR3 nucleotides read TGTGCCAGCAGCTTCGTGGTCGTGCGGGGGGGAGCTGCCAATGAGCAGTTCTTC. The full variable domain, its missing parts supplied by reference TRBV5-4 and TRBJ2-1, is ETGVTQSPTHLIKTRGQQVTLRCSSQSGHNTVSWYQQALGQGPQFIFQYYREEENGRGNFPPRFSGLQFPNYSSELNVNALELDDSALYLCASSFVVVRGGAANEQFFGPGTRLTVL.

J is TRBJ2-7 and V is TRBV10-3; 10 bases are shared with TRBD2. Germline CDR1 and CDR2: ENHRY and SYGVKD. There are 20 residues in the CDR3. The trim removed 0 bases at V and 3 bases at J, leaving 17 bases unmatched. CDR3 sequence reads: CAISESGGLLAGGRFYEQYF. CDR3 bases: TGTGCCATCAGTGAGTCGGGTGGGTTGTTAGCGGGAGGCCGATTCTACGAGCAGTACTTC.

J is TRBJ2-5 and V is TRBV5-4; 9 bases are shared with TRBD2. Germline trimming cut 2 bases from V and 3 bases from J; bases unmatched to any gene: 14. The germline CDR1 and CDR2 sequences are SGHNT and YYREEE (reference sequence). The CDR3 runs 18 residues. CDR3 residues: CASSLSFGALAGEETQYF. CDR3 coding DNA: TGTGCCAGCAGCTTATCGTTTGGGGCCTTAGCGGGAGAAGAGACCCAGTACTTC.

This sequence joins TRBV6-5 and TRBJ1-2, with a possible D match to TRBD1 (6 bases). CDR3 length: 13 residues. V shed 6 bases and J shed 7 bases, with 15 bases lying between them. Germline V gene data show CDR1 as MNHEY and CDR2 as SVGAGI. CDR3 protein: CASSRDTGGGYTF. The CDR3 nucleotides read TGTGCCAGCAGCCGGGACACCGGGGGTGGCTACACCTTC.

The V gene is TRBV5-1, the J gene TRBJ1-5, with a weak D call TRBD1 (5 bases). The CDR3 consists of 14 residues. V lost 2 bases to trimming and J lost 4 bases, with 10 bases between them. Germline V gives CDR1 SGHRS, CDR2 YFSETQ. DNA of the CDR3: TGCGCCAGCAGCTTTTCAGGGATTAATCAGCCCCAGCATTTT. Its protein product is CASSFSGINQPQHF.

This clone occurred a few times. The chain combines TRBV28 with TRBJ1-6, with TRBD1 identical over 10 bases. After removal of 4 bases from V and 5 bases from J, the junction contained 5 bases not matched to a gene. Germline CDR1 reads MDHEN; CDR2 reads SYDVKM. The CDR3 loop spans 16 amino acids. For the CDR3, the DNA is TGTGCCAGCAGTTCTAGCGGGACAGGGGATAATTCACCCCTCCACTTT. This encodes CASSSSGTGDNSPLHF.

The chain recombines TRBV18 with TRBJ1-5; no definite D call. CDR1 and CDR2 from the germline V gene are KGHSH and LQKENI. The CDR3 runs to 15 residues. The V end lost 2 bases, the J end lost 2 bases, and 10 bases lay between the germline ends. DNA for the CDR3: TGTGCCAGCTCACCAACGGGTATAGGCAATCAGCCCCAGCATTTT. Its protein product is CASSPTGIGNQPQHF.

The DNA for the CDR3 is TGTGCCAGAGGACAGGGCAACACCGGGGAGCTGTTTTTT. Protein product: CARGQGNTGELFF. The rearrangement uses TRBV2 and TRBJ2-2, with TRBD1 matching over 8 bases. CDR3 length: 13 amino acids. The V gene end was trimmed by 9 bases and the J gene end by 2 bases; junction bases not matched to a gene: 2. Germline V gene sequence: CDR1 SNHLY, CDR2 FYNNEI.

The V gene is TRBV2, the J gene TRBJ1-5; D is ambiguous. The V and J ends lost 6 bases and 7 bases respectively, with 13 bases between them. CDR3 size: 13 residues. In germline, CDR1 is SNHLY, CDR2 FYNNEI. The CDR3 region has the DNA TGTGCCAGCAGGACCACCCACACCCAGCCCCAGCATTTT. Its protein product is CASRTTHTQPQHF.

The J gene is TRBJ2-2, the V gene TRBV5-6; the D gene is possibly TRBD1 (5 bases). The CDR3 is 13 amino acids. Trimming cost V 3 bases and J 6 bases, with 9 bases left between them. Per the germline V gene, CDR1 is SGHDT and CDR2 is YYEEEE. CDR3 sequence reads: CASSWQGAGELFF. The DNA of the CDR3 is TGTGCCAGCAGCTGGCAGGGCGCCGGGGAGCTGTTTTTT.

This clone is classed as medium-sized. The V and J genes are TRBV7-8 and TRBJ1-2; D unresolved. Trimming took 1 base from V and 0 from J, leaving 9 bases between them. CDR1 is SGHVS and CDR2 is FQNEAQ in the germline V gene. This CDR3 spans 15 amino acids. DNA of the CDR3: TGTGCCAGCAGCTTAGAGTTGGGGTCTAACTATGGCTACACCTTC. Protein: CASSLELGSNYGYTF.

The V call is TRBV4-1, the J call TRBJ2-7; 11 nucleotides agree with TRBD1. From germline, CDR1 is MGHRA and CDR2 YSYEKL. Germline trimming cut 4 bases from V and 6 bases from J; bases unmatched to any gene: 8. The CDR3 loop spans 15 amino acids. CDR3 region: CASSRAGTGGSEQYF. CDR3 in DNA: TGCGCCAGCAGCCGCGCCGGGACAGGGGGGAGCGAGCAGTACTTC.

The gene calls are TRBV25-1 and TRBJ2-2; the D is unclear. This CDR3 comprises 15 residues. Germline assignment: CDR1 MGHDK and CDR2 SYGVNS. The ends were cut back, 2 bases at V and 3 bases at J, with 10 bases in the middle. The DNA of the CDR3 is TGTGCCAGCAGTGAAGCCTCAATGGACACCGGGGAGCTGTTTTTT. Protein sequence: CASSEASMDTGELFF.

This chain connects TRBV27 to TRBJ1-2; 11 bases are shared with TRBD1. Germline CDR1 is MNHEY and CDR2 is SMNVEV (reference sequence). Unmatched junction bases numbered 3, after V lost 10 bases and J lost 2 bases. The CDR3 runs 13 residues. CDR3 in DNA: TGTGCCACCCGGACAGGGGGCAACTATGGCTACACCTTC. Translated, it gives CATRTGGNYGYTF.

The CDR3 is CASSPRGSSYNEQFF. CDR3 nucleotide sequence: TGTGCCAGCAGCCCGAGAGGCAGCTCCTACAATGAGCAGTTCTTC. The J gene is TRBJ2-1, the V gene TRBV11-2; no definite D call. The V end was cut by 5 bases, the J end by 0 bases, with 11 bases between. The CDR3 runs to 15 residues. From germline, CDR1 is SGHAT and CDR2 FQNNGV.

V gene TRBV6-6 combines with J gene TRBJ2-1, with TRBD2 matching 11 bases. V lost 5 bases and J lost 5; bases outside the gene matches: 5. Germline lookup yields CDR1 MNHNY and CDR2 SVGAGI (reference sequence). The CDR3 spans 15 residues. The CDR3 nucleotides read TGTGCCAGCAGTCCTCCGGGACTAGCGGACAATGAGCAGTTCTTC. Protein product: CASSPPGLADNEQFF.